This TCR beta chain was recorded in a study of blood T cell repertoires in COVID-19. Overall study context: Researchers got acute and convalescent COVID-19 samples from the United States, Italy and Spain. PBMCs, B-cell-depleted T cells, or T cells provided the cDNA or gDNA that made up the material.

Germline CDR1 reads MNHNS; CDR2 reads SASEGT. Trimming took 3 bases from V and 4 from J, leaving 9 bases between them. The length of the CDR3 is 13 residues. Source study methods: Nucleated cell counts were estimated from reference gene primer amplification. TCRdb's copy holds only in-frame clones and misses some; the assay was immunoSEQ multiplex PCR. The DNA gave D and trimming, while V, J and clone size come from that table. The sample lists roughly 300,000 clones; approximately 87% were seen once. The receptor was derived from a woman between 35 and 50 years old who had recovered from COVID-19. The specimen sequenced was peripheral blood. The V and J genes are TRBV6-1 and TRBJ1-2; D might be TRBD1 (5 bases). The CDR3 DNA follows: TGTGCCAGCAGTGACAGGGTTAGCTATGGCTACACCTTC. Protein product: CASSDRVSYGYTF.